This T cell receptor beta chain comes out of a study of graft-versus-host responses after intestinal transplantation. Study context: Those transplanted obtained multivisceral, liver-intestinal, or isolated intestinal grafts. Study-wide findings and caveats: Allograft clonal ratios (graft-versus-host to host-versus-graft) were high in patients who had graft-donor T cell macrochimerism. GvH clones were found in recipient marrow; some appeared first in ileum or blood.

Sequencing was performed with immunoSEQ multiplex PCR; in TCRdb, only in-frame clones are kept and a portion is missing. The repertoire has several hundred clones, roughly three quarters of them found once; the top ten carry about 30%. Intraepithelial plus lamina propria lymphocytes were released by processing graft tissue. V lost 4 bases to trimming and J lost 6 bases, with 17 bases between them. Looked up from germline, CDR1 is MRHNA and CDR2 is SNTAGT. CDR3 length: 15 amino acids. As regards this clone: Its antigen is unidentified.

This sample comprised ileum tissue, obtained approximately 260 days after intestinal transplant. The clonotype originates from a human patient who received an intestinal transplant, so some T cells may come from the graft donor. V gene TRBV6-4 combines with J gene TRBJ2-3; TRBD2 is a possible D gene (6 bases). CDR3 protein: CASSATPGAPDTQYF. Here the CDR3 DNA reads TGTGCCAGCAGTGCCACTCCGGGAGCCCCCGATACGCAGTATTTT.